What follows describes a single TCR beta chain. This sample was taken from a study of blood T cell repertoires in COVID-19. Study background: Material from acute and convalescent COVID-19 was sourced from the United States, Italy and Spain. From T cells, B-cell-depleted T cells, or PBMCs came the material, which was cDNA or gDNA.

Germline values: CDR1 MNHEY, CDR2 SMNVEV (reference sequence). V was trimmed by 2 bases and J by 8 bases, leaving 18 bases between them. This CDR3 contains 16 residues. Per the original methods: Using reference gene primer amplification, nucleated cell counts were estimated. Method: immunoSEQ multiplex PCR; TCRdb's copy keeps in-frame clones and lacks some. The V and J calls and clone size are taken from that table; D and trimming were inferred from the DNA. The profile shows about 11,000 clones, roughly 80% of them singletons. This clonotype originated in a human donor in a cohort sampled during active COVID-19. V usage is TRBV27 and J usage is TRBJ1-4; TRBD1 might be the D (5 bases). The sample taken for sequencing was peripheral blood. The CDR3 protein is CASSLGFYPTGEKLFF. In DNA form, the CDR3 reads TGTGCCAGCAGTTTAGGCTTTTACCCCACAGGAGAAAAACTGTTTTTT.